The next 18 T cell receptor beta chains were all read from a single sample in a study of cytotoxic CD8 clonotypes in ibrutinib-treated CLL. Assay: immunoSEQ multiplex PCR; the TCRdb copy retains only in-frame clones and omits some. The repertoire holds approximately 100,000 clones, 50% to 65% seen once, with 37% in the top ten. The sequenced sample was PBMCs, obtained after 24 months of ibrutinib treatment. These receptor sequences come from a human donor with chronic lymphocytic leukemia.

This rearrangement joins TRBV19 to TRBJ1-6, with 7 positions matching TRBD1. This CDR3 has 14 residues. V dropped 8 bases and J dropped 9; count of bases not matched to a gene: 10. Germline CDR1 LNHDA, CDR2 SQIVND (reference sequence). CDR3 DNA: TGTGCCAGTGGCAGTCGGCAGGGGGGTTCACCCCTCCACTTT. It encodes CASGSRQGGSPLHF.

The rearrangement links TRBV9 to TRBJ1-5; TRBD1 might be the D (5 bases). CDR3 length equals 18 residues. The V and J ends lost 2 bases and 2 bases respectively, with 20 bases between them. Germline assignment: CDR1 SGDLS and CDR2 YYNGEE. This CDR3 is CASSVNKGLMGGNQPQHF. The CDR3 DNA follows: TGTGCCAGCAGCGTTAACAAGGGCCTAATGGGGGGCAATCAGCCCCAGCATTTT.

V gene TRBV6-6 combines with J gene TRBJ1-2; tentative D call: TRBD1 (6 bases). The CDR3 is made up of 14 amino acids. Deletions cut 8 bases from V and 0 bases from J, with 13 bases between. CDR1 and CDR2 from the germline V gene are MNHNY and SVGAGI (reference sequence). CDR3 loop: CASGGQATNYGYTF. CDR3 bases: TGTGCCAGCGGGGGCCAGGCGACTAACTATGGCTACACCTTC.

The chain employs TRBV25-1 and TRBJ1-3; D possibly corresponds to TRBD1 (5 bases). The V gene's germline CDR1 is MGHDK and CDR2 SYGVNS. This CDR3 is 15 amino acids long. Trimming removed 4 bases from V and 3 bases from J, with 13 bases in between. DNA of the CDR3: TGTGCCAGCAGTGGCGCAGGGATCTTTGGAAACACCATATATTTT. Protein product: CASSGAGIFGNTIYF.

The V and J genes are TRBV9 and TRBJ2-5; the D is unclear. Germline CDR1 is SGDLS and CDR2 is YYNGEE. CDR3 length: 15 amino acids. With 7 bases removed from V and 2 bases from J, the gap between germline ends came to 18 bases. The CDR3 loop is CASPPGPLRQETQYF. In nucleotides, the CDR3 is TGTGCCAGCCCCCCAGGACCCTTAAGACAAGAGACCCAGTACTTC.

This chain's CDR3 is CASSLDGTGNNQPQHF. DNA for the CDR3: TGTGCCAGCAGCTTAGACGGGACAGGGAACAATCAGCCCCAGCATTTT. The chain carries TRBV7-2 and TRBJ1-5, with 9 bases identical to TRBD1. CDR3 length: 16 amino acids. Looked up from germline, CDR1 is SGHTA and CDR2 is FQGNSA. J was trimmed by 3 bases and V by 1 base; bases with no gene match: 4.

Here the CDR3 DNA reads TGTGCCAGCAGCTTAGCGGCCGAGGGGGGTACGCAGTATTTT. Protein product: CASSLAAEGGTQYF. The J gene is TRBJ2-3, the V gene TRBV7-8; D may correspond to TRBD1 or TRBD2 (6 bases each). This CDR3 is built from 14 residues. Germline V lookup: CDR1 SGHVS, CDR2 FQNEAQ. The germline V and J ends were trimmed by 0 bases and 8 bases, with 12 bases remaining between them.

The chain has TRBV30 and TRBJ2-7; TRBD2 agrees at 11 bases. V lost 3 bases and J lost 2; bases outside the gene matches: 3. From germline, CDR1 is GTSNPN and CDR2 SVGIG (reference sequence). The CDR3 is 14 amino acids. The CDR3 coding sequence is TGTGCCTGGAGATTAGCGGGGGGGACCTACGAGCAGTACTTC. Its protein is CAWRLAGGTYEQYF.

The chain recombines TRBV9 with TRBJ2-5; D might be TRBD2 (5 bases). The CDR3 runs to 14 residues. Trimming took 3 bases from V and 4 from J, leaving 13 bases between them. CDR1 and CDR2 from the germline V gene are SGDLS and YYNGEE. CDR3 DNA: TGTGCCAGCAGCGCCAGCTCCCGGGGAGAGACCCAGTACTTC. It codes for CASSASSRGETQYF.

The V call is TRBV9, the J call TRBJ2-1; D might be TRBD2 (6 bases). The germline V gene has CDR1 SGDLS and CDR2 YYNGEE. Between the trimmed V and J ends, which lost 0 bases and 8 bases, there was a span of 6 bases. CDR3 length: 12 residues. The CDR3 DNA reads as TGTGCCAGCAGCGTAGGGGGGGATGAGCAGTTCTTC. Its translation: CASSVGGDEQFF.

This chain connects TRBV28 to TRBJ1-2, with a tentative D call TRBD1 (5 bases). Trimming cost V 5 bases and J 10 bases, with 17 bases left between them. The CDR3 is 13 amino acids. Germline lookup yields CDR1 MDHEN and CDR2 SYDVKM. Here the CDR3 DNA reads TGTGCCAGCAGTCAAACGGGGGGGTTGAACTACACCTTC. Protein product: CASSQTGGLNYTF.

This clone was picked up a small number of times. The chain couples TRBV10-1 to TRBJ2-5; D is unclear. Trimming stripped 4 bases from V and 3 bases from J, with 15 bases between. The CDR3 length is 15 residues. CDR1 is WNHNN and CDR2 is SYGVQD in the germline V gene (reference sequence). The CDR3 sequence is CASSAPGLGKETQYF. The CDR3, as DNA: TGCGCCAGCAGTGCACCGGGCCTTGGGAAAGAGACCCAGTACTTC.

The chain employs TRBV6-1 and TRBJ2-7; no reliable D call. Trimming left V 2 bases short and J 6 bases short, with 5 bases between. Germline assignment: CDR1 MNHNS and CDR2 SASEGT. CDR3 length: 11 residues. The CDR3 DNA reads TGTGCCAGCAGTGAAAGGTCCGAGCAGTACTTC. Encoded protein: CASSERSEQYF.

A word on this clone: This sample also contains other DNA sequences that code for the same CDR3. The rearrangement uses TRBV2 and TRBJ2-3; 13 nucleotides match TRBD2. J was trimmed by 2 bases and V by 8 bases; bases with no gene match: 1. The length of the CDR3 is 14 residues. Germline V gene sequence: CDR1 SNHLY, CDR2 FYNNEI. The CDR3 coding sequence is TGTGCCAGCGGACTAGCGGGGGTCACAGATACGCAGTATTTT. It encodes CASGLAGVTDTQYF.

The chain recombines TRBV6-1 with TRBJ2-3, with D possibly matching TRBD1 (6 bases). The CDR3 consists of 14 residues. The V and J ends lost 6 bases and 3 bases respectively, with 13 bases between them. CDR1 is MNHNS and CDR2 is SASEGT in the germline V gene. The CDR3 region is CASRKTGTTDTQYF. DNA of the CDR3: TGTGCCAGCAGAAAAACCGGGACAACAGATACGCAGTATTTT.

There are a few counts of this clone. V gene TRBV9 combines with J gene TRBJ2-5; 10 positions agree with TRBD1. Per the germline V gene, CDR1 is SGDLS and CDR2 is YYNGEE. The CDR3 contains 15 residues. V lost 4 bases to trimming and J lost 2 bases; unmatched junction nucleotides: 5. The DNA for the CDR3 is TGTGCCAGCAGCCCTAGGACAGGGGGGCAAGAGACCCAGTACTTC. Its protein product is CASSPRTGGQETQYF. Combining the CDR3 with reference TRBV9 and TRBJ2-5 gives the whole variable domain DSGVTQTPKHLITATGQRVTLRCSPRSGDLSVYWYQQSLDQGLQFLIQYYNGEERAKGNILERFSAQQFPDLHSELNLSSLELGDSALYFCASSPRTGGQETQYFGPGTRLLVL.

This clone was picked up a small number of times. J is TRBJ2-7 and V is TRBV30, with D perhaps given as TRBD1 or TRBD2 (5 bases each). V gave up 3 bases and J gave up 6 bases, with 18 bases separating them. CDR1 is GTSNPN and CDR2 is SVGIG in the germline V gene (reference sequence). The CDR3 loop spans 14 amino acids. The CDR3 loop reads CAWRGGGPLGEQYF. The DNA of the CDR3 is TGTGCCTGGAGGGGTGGGGGACCTCTGGGCGAGCAGTACTTC.

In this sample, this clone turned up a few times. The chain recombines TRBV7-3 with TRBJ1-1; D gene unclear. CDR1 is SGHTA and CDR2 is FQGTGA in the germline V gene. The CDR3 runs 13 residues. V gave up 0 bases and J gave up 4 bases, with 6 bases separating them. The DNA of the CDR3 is TGTGCCAGCAGCTTAACAGTTGGCACTGAAGCTTTCTTT. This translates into CASSLTVGTEAFF.